The 10 T cell receptor beta chains below were found in one sample sequenced in a study of blood T cell repertoires in COVID-19. TCRdb keeps only in-frame clones here, not all; method: immunoSEQ multiplex PCR. The table lists 270,000 or so clones, about 85% of them singletons. Input material: PBMCs or T cells enriched from blood (not recorded which). Receptor source: a woman aged 50 to 60 who had been exposed to COVID-19.

The chain carries TRBV5-1 and TRBJ2-1; the match to TRBD2 covers 7 bases. The CDR3 is 15 amino acids. V lost 0 bases, J lost 7 bases, and 7 bases stayed unmatched. Germline CDR1 SGHRS, CDR2 YFSETQ. CDR3 loop: CASSLEGTKANEQFF. CDR3 nucleotides: TGCGCCAGCAGCTTGGAAGGGACTAAGGCTAATGAGCAGTTCTTC.

J is TRBJ1-2 and V is TRBV30; D call uncertain. Between the trimmed V and J ends, which lost 3 bases and 7 bases, there was a span of 21 bases. CDR1 GTSNPN and CDR2 SVGIG come from the germline V gene (reference sequence). The CDR3 consists of 15 residues. The CDR3 sequence: CAWSLRGLPIGGYTF. As DNA, the CDR3 is TGTGCCTGGAGCCTACGAGGGCTCCCCATCGGTGGCTACACCTTC.

The sample holds a few counts of this clone. This chain uses TRBV27 with TRBJ1-2; D might be TRBD1 (6 bases). The V gene lost 3 bases and the J gene lost 4 bases, with 12 bases spanning the gap. CDR3 length: 14 amino acids. Germline CDR1 reads MNHEY; CDR2 reads SMNVEV (reference sequence). The CDR3 spells CASSLGASTYGYTF. CDR3 sequence (DNA): TGTGCCAGCAGTTTGGGGGCCTCTACCTATGGCTACACCTTC.

This chain uses TRBV27 with TRBJ2-5; 10 positions agree with TRBD1. Germline loops: CDR1 MNHEY, CDR2 SMNVEV (reference sequence). V lost 6 bases to trimming and J lost 5 bases; unmatched junction nucleotides: 9. The CDR3 is made up of 15 amino acids. CDR3 amino acids: CASRLRQGARETQYF. As DNA, the CDR3 is TGTGCCAGCAGACTAAGACAGGGGGCACGGGAGACCCAGTACTTC.

V is TRBV7-9 and J is TRBJ2-3; possibly TRBD1 for D (6 bases). Between the trimmed V and J ends, which lost 3 bases and 3 bases, there was a span of 19 bases. Germline CDR1 is SEHNR and CDR2 is FQNEAQ (reference sequence). CDR3 length: 17 amino acids. CDR3 loop: CASSFQQGPALTDTQYF. DNA of the CDR3: TGTGCCAGCAGCTTTCAACAGGGACCAGCTTTAACAGATACGCAGTATTTT.

The V and J genes are TRBV4-1 and TRBJ1-6; 9 positions agree with TRBD1. Germline V lookup: CDR1 MGHRA, CDR2 YSYEKL. This CDR3 has 14 residues. Losses at the gene ends were 4 bases for V and 10 bases for J; bases not matched to a gene: 5. CDR3: CASSPQGAGSPLHF. CDR3 bases: TGCGCCAGCAGCCCACAGGGGGCCGGCTCACCCCTCCACTTT.

V and J are TRBV10-3 and TRBJ1-2, with no clear D. CDR3 length: 14 residues. The ends were cut back, 4 bases at V and 5 bases at J, with 14 bases in the middle. Germline V lookup: CDR1 ENHRY, CDR2 SYGVKD. CDR3 sequence reads: CAISGSPSSYGYTF. CDR3 nucleotides: TGTGCCATCAGTGGGTCCCCTTCTTCTTATGGCTACACCTTC.

This rearrangement joins TRBV5-4 to TRBJ1-5, with 8 bases aligning to TRBD1. The V segment lost 7 bases and the J segment 5 bases; nucleotides outside the gene matches: 8. Germline CDR1 reads SGHNT; CDR2 reads YYREEE (reference sequence). This CDR3 has 14 residues. CDR3 in DNA: TGTGCCAGCTCTCGACAGGGGAAAGATCAGCCCCAGCATTTT. Translated, it gives CASSRQGKDQPQHF.

CDR3: CASRPHGVVSGYTF. The CDR3 nucleotides read TGTGCCAGCAGACCCCACGGGGTCGTATCGGGCTACACCTTC. The chain employs TRBV14 and TRBJ1-2; D is unresolved. The ends were cut back, 6 bases at V and 8 bases at J, with 19 bases in the middle. Looked up from germline, CDR1 is SGHDN and CDR2 is FVKESK. This CDR3 spans 14 amino acids.

This rearrangement joins TRBV7-9 to TRBJ1-1; no clear D gene. The CDR3 contains 13 residues. CDR1 and CDR2 (germline): SEHNR, FQNEAQ (reference sequence). V lost 2 bases, J lost 7 bases, and 11 bases lay in between. CDR3 region: CASSLHEGSEAFF. The CDR3 DNA follows: TGTGCCAGCAGCTTACACGAGGGAAGTGAAGCTTTCTTT.